This TCR beta chain was captured by sequencing in a study of shared clonotypes between healthy human individuals. It was CD45RO-negative cells, positively selected for CCR7, that made up naive CD8 cells, with terminally differentiated effector memory CD45RA+ cells excluded. With regard to this clone: Distinct nucleotide sequences in the sample also encode this CDR3.

V lost 1 base and J 7 bases, leaving 5 bases between the germline ends. The CDR3 consists of 12 residues. Germline-derived CDR1 and CDR2 are SEHNR and FQNEAQ (reference sequence). Sequencing used immunoSEQ multiplex PCR; TCRdb keeps in-frame clones, though not all of them. This table has fewer than 850,000 clones, approximately 96% appearing once. The rearrangement uses TRBV7-9 and TRBJ2-1; no firm D call. This clonotype was obtained from a man aged 25-40 years in good health. The specimen sequenced was naive CD8+ T cells sorted from blood. The CDR3 DNA reads as TGTGCCAGCAGCTTAGGCCGGAATGAGCAGTTCTTC. Translating gives CASSLGRNEQFF.